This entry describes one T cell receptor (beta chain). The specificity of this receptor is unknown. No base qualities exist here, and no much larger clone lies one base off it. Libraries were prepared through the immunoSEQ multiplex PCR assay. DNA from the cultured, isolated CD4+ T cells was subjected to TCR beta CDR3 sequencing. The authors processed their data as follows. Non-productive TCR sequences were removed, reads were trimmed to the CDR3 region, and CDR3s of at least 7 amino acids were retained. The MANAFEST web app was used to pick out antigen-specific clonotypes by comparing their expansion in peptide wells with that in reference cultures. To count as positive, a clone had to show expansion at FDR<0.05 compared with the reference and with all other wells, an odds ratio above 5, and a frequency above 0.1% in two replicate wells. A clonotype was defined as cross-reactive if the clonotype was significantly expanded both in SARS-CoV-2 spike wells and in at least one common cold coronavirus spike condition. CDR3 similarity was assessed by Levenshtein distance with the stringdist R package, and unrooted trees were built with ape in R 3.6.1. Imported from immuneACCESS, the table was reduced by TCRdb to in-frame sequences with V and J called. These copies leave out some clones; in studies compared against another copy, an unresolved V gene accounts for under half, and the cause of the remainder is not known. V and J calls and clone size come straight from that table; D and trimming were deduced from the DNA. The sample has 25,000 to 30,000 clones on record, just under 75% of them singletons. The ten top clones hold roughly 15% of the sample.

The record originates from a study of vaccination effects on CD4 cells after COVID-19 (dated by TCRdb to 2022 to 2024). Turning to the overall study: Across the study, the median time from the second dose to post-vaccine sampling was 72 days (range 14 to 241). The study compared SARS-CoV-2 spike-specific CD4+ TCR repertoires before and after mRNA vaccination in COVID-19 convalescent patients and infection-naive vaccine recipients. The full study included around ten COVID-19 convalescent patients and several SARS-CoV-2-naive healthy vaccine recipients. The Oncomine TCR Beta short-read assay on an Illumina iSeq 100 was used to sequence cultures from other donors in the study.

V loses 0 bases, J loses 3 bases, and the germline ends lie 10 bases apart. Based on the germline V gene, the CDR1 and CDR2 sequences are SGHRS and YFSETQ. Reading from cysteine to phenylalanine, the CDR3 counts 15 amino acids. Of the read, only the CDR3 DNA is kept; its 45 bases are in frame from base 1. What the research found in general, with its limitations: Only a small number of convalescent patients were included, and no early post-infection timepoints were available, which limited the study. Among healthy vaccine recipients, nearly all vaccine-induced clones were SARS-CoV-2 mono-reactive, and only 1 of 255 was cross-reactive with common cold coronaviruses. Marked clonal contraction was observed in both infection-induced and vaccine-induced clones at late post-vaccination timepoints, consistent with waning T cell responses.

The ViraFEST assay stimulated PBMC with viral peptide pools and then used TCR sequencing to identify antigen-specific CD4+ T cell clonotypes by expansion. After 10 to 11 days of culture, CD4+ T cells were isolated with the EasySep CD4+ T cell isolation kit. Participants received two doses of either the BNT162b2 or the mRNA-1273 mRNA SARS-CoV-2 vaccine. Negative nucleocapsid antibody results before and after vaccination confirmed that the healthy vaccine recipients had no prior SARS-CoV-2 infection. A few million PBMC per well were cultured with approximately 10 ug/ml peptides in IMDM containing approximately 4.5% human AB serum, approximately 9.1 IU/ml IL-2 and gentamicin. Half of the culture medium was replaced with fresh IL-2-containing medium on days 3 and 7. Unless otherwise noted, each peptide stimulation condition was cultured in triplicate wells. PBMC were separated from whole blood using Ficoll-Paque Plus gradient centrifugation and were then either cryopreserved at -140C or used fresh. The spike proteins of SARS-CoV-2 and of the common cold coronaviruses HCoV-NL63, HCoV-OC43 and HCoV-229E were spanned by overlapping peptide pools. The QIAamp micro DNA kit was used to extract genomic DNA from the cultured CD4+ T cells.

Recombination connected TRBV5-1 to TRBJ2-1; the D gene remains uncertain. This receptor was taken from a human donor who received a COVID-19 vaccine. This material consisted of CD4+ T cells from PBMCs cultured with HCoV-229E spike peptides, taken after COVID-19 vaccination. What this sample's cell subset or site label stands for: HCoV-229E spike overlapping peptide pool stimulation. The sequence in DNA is TGCGCCAGCAGCTTGGACGGGCACAGCTACAATGAGCAGTTCTTC. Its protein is CASSLDGHSYNEQFF.